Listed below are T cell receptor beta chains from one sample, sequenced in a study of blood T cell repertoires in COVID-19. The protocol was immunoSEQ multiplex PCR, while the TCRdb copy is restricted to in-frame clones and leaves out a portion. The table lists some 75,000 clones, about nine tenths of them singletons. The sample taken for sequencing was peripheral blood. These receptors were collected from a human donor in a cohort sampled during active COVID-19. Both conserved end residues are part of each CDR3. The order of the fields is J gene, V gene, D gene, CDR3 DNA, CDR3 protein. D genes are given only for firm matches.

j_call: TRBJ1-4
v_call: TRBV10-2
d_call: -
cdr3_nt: TGCGCCAGCAGCGCCCAGACTAATGAAAAACTGTTTTTT
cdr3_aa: CASSAQTNEKLFF

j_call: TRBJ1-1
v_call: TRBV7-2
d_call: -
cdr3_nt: TGTGCCAGCAGCTTAGTCTTGCGAGTTGGAGACACTGAAGCTTTCTTT
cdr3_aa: CASSLVLRVGDTEAFF

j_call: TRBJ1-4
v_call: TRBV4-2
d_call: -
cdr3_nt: TGTGCCAGCAGCCAAGATTCGGGGGTGGGGACAACTAATGAAAAACTGTTTTTT
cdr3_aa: CASSQDSGVGTTNEKLFF

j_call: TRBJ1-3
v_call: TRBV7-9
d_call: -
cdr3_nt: TGTGCCAGCAGCTCCTTGGAGGGGCTCTCTGGAAACACCATATATTTT
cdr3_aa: CASSSLEGLSGNTIYF

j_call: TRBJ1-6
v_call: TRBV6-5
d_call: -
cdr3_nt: TGTGCCAGCAGTTACGGAAGACTCAATTCACCCCTCCACTTT
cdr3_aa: CASSYGRLNSPLHF

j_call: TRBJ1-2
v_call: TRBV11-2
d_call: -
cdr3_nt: TGTGCCAGCAGCTTTCCGGAGGGGTATAATGGCTACACCTTC
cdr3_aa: CASSFPEGYNGYTF

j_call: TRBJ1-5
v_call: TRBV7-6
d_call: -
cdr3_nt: TGTGCCAGCAGCTCAATTAGCAATCAGCCCCAGCATTTT
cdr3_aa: CASSSISNQPQHF

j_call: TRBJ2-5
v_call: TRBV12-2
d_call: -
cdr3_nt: TGTGCAAGTCGCTTGCCTCTAGCGGGGGACCAAGAGACCCAGTACTTC
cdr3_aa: CASRLPLAGDQETQYF

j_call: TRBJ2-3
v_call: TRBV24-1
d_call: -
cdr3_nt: TGTGCCACCAGTGACCGGGACACCCACGGTGATACGCAGTATTTT
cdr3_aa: CATSDRDTHGDTQYF

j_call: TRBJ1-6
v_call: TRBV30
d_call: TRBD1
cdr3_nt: TGTGCCTGGGGGGGACAGTATAATTCACCCCTCCACTTT
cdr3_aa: CAWGGQYNSPLHF

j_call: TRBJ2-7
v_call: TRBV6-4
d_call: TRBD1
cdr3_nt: TGTGCCAGCAGTGACGACAGGGACACTTCCGAGCAGTACTTC
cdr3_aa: CASSDDRDTSEQYF

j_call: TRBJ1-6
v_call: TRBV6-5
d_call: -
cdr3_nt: TGTGCCAGCAGTATACAGGGCACGGACTCACCCCTCCACTTT
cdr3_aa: CASSIQGTDSPLHF

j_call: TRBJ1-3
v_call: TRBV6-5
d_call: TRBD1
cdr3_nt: TGTGCCAGCAGTCCTCCGGGACAGGGAAACACCATATATTTT
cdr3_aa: CASSPPGQGNTIYF

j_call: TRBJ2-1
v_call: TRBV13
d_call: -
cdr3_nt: TGTGCCAGCAGCTATGGGAGCCGGGGTCCCAACAATGAGCAGTTCTTC
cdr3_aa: CASSYGSRGPNNEQFF

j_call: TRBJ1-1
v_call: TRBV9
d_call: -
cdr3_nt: TGTGCCAGCAGCGCTGGGGGGTTGAACACTGAAGCTTTCTTT
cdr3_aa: CASSAGGLNTEAFF

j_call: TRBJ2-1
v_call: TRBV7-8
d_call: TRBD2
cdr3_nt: TGTGCCAGCAGCTCCTTGAGGCGGGGGAGCTCCTACAATGAGCAGTTCTTC
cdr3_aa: CASSSLRRGSSYNEQFF

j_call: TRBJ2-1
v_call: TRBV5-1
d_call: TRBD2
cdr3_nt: TGCGCCAGCAGCGAGCGGGGGCACGAGCAGTTCTTC
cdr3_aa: CASSERGHEQFF

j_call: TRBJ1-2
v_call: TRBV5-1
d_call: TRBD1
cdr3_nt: TGCGCCAGCAGCTTGCCCCGGACAGGGAAGGGTGATGGCTACACCTTC
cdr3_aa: CASSLPRTGKGDGYTF